These 5 T cell receptor beta chains share one sample of origin, sequenced in a study of cytomegalovirus exposure and HLA in healthy donors. The PCR employed 60 Vbeta primers together with 13 Jbeta primers. TCRdb's copy holds only in-frame clones and misses some; the assay was immunoSEQ multiplex PCR. The repertoire includes roughly 86,000 clones, about three fifths of them detected once, and under 4% sits in the top ten. Material for sequencing was PBMCs. The receptors here all came from a young man in good health and CMV-seronegative.

The chain links TRBV2 to TRBJ1-6, with no clear D. Germline V gene data show CDR1 as SNHLY and CDR2 as FYNNEI. The V end was cut by 7 bases, the J end by 8 bases, with 6 bases between. This CDR3 region has 11 residues. Here the CDR3 reads CASMRDSPLHF. CDR3 nucleotides: TGTGCCAGCATGCGGGATTCACCCCTCCACTTT. Full variable domain (outside the CDR3, taken from reference TRBV2 and TRBJ1-6): EPEVTQTPSHQVTQMGQEVILRCVPISNHLYFYWYRQILGQKVEFLVSFYNNEISEKSEIFDDQFSVERPDGSNFTLKIRSTKLEDSAMYFCASMRDSPLHFGNGTRLTVT.

The CDR3 nucleotides are TGTGCCAGCAGCAGGACGGGGACAGTCAATCAGCCCCAGCATTTT. Protein: CASSRTGTVNQPQHF. This chain links TRBV11-2 with TRBJ1-5, with 7 bases that match TRBD1. J lost 3 bases, V lost 5 bases, and 7 bases had no gene match. The CDR3 is 15 residues long. CDR1 and CDR2 (germline): SGHAT, FQNNGV.

The rearrangement links TRBV9 to TRBJ1-1, with D unresolved. Germline CDR1 reads SGDLS; CDR2 reads YYNGEE. The CDR3 runs 13 residues. Trimming removed 0 bases at V and 3 bases at J, with 6 bases between. The CDR3 nucleotides read TGTGCCAGCAGCGTAGGGCCTTACACTGAAGCTTTCTTT. This encodes CASSVGPYTEAFF.

In its sample, this clone was seen a few times. The chain links TRBV7-2 to TRBJ2-3; D perhaps matches TRBD1 (5 bases). Germline CDR1 SGHTA, CDR2 FQGNSA. V shed 1 base and J shed 4 bases, with 6 bases lying between them. The CDR3 runs to 13 residues. The CDR3 spells CASSLGGPDTQYF. Here the CDR3 DNA reads TGTGCCAGCAGCTTAGGGGGCCCAGATACGCAGTATTTT.

This clone was picked up one time. The rearrangement uses TRBV5-5 and TRBJ2-7, with D perhaps matching TRBD1 (6 bases). V lost 0 bases and J lost 4, with 8 bases in between. CDR1 and CDR2 (germline): SGHKS, YYEKEE (reference sequence). The CDR3 consists of 13 residues. The CDR3 is CASSLGGPYEQYF. Here the CDR3 DNA reads TGTGCCAGCAGCTTGGGGGGGCCGTACGAGCAGTACTTC.